Described below is a single TCR beta chain sequence and its context. This specimen comes from a study of identical twins. Each CDR3 protein gets one entry after TCRdb re-called the 5' RACE reads with MiXCR. The sample includes under 900,000 distinct CDR3 sequences, about 12% of them seen just once. V was trimmed by 1 base and J by 3 bases, leaving 16 bases between them. Germline CDR1 MGHRA, CDR2 YSYEKL. The CDR3 totals 16 residues. The same sample was also studied in work on yellow fever vaccine responses in identical twins.

V and J are TRBV4-1 and TRBJ2-7; possibly TRBD1 for D (6 bases). The sequencing sample was made of PBMCs. This TCR derives from a woman younger than 35 in good health. CDR3 sequence reads: CASSQGTANRRYEQYF. The DNA for the CDR3 is TGCGCCAGCAGCCAAGGGACAGCAAATCGGCGCTACGAGCAGTACTTC.